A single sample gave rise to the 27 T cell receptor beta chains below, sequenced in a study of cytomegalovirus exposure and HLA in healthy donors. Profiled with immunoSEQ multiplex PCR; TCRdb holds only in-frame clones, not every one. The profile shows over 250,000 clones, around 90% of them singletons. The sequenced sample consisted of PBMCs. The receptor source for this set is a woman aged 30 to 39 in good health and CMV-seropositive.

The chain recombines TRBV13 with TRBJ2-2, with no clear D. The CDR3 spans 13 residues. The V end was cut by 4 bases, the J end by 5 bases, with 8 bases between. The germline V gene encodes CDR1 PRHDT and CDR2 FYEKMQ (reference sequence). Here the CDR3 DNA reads TGTGCCAGCAGCTACCCAGAGACCGGGGAGCTGTTTTTT. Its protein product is CASSYPETGELFF.

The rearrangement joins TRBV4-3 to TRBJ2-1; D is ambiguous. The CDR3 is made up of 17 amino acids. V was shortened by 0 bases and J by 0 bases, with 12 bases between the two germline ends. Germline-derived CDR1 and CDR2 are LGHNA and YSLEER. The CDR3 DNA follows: TGCGCCAGCAGCCAAGATAGTCAGAGGAGCTCCTACAATGAGCAGTTCTTC. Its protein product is CASSQDSQRSSYNEQFF.

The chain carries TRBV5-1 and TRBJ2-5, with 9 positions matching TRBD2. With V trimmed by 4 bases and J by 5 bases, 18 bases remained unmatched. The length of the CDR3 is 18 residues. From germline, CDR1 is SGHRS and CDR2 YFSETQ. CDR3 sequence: CASSLELVSSGVGETQYF. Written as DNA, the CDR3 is TGCGCCAGCAGCCTGGAGCTAGTTTCTAGCGGGGTTGGGGAGACCCAGTACTTC.

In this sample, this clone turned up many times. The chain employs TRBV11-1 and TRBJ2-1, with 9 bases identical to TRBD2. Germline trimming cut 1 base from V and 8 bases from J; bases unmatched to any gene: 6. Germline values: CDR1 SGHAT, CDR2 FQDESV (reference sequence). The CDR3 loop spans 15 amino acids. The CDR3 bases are TGTGCCAGCAGCTTAGAGGCGGGGGGGCACCATGAGCAGTTCTTC. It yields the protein CASSLEAGGHHEQFF.

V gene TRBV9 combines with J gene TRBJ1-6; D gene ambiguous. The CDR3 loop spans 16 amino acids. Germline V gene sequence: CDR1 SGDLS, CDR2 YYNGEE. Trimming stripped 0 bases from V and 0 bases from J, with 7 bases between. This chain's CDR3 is CASSVAPSSYNSPLHF. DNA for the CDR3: TGTGCCAGCAGCGTAGCCCCGAGCTCCTATAATTCACCCCTCCACTTT.

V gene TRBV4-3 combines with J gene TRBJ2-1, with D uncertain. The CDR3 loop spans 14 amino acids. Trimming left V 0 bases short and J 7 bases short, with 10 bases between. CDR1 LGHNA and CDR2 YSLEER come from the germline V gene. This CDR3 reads CASSQDRTENEQFF. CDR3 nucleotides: TGCGCCAGCAGCCAAGACCGAACCGAGAATGAGCAGTTCTTC.

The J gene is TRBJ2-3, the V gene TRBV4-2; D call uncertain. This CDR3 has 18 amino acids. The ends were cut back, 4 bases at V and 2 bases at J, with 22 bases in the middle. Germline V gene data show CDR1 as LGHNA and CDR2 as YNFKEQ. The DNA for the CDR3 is TGTGCCAGCAGCCCCCTTGTGTCCCCCATAACTATCACAGATACGCAGTATTTT. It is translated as CASSPLVSPITITDTQYF.

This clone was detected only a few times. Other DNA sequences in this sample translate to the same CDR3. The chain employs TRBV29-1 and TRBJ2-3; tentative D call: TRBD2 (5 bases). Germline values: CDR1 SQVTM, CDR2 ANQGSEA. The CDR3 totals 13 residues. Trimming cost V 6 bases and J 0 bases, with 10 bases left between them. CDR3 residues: CSVGGASTDTQYF. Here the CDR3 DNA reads TGCAGCGTAGGAGGCGCTAGCACAGATACGCAGTATTTT.

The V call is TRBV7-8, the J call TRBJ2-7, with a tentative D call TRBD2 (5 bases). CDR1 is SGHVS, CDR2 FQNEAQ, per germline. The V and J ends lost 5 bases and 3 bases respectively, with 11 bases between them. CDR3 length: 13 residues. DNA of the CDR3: TGTGCCAGCAGCCTCGGACGGGACTACGAGCAGTACTTC. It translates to CASSLGRDYEQYF. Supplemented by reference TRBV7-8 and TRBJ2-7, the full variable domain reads GAGVSQSPRYKVAKRGQDVALRCDPISGHVSLFWYQQALGQGPEFLTYFQNEAQLDKSGLPSDRFFAERPEGSVSTLKIQRTQQEDSAVYLCASSLGRDYEQYFGPGTRLTVT.

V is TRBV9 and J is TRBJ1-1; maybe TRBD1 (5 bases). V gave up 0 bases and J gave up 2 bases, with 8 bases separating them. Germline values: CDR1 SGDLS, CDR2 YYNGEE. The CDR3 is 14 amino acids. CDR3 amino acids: CASSVGQINTEAFF. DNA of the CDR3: TGTGCCAGCAGCGTAGGACAGATCAACACTGAAGCTTTCTTT.

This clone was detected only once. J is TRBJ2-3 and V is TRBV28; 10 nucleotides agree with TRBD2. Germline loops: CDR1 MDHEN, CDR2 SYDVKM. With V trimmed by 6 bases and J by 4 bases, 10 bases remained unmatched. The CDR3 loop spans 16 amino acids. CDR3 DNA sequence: TGTGCCAGCAGCCGTAGCGGGAGGCGCCTCCCAGATACGCAGTATTTT. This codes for CASSRSGRRLPDTQYF.

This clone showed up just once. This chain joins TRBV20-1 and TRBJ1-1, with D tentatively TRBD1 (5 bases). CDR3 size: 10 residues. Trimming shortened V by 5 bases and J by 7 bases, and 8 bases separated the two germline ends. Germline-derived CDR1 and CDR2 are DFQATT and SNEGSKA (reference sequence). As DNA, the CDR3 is TGCAGTGCTCACAGGTTTGAAGCTTTCTTT. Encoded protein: CSAHRFEAFF.

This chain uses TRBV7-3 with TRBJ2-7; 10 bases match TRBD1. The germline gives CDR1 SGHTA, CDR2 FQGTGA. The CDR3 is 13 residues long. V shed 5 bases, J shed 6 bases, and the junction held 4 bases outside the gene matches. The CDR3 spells CASSPDRGREQYF. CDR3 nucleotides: TGTGCCAGCAGCCCCGACAGGGGGCGCGAGCAGTACTTC.

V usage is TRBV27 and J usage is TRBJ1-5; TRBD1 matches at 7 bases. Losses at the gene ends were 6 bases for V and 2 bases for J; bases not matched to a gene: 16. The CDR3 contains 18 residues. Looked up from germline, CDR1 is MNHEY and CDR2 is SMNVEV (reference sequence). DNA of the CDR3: TGTGCCAGCAGACAAGGCCGGGACAGATTCGGAGGCAATCAGCCCCAGCATTTT. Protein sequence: CASRQGRDRFGGNQPQHF.

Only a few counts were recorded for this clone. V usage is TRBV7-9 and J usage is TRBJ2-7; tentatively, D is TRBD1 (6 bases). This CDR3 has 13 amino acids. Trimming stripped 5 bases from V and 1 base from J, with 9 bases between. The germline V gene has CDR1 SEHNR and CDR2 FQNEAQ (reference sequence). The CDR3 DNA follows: TGTGCCAGCAGCACTGGGACATCCTACGAGCAGTACTTC. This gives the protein CASSTGTSYEQYF.

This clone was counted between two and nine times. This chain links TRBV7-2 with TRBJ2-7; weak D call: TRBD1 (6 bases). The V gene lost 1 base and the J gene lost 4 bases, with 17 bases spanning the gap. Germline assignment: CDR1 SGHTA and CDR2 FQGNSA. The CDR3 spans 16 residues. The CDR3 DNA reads TGTGCCAGCAGCTTAGTGGACAGTCTACCCGAATACGAGCAGTACTTC. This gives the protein CASSLVDSLPEYEQYF.

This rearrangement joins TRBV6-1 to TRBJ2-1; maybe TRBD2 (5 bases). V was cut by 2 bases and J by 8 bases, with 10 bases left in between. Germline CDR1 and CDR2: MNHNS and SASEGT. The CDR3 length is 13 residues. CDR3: CASSEIGEDEQFF. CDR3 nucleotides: TGTGCCAGCAGTGAAATCGGGGAAGATGAGCAGTTCTTC.

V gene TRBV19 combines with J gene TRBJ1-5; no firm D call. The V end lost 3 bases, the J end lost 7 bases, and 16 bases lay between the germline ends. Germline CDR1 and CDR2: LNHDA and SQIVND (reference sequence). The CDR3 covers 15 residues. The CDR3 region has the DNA TGTGCCAGTAGTATGACGCATAAGGGCGGGCAGCCCCAGCATTTT. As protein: CASSMTHKGGQPQHF.

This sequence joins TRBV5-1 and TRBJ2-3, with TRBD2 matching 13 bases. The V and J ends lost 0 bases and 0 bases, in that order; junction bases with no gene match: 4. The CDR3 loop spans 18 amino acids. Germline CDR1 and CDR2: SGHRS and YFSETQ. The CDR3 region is CASSLGLAGGPSTDTQYF. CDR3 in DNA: TGCGCCAGCAGCTTGGGACTAGCGGGGGGCCCGAGCACAGATACGCAGTATTTT.

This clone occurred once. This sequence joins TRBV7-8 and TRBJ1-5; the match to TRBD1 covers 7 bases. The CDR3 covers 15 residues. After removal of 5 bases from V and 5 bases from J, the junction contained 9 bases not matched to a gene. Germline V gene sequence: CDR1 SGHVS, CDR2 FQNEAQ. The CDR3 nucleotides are TGTGCCAGCAGCCAACGCGAAAGGGGGCATCAGCCCCAGCATTTT. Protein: CASSQRERGHQPQHF.

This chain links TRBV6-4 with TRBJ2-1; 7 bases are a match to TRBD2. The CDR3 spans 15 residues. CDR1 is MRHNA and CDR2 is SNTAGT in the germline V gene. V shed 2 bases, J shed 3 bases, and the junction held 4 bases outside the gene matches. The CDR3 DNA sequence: TGTGCCAGCAGTGACAGGGCTAGCGGCTACAATGAGCAGTTCTTC. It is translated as CASSDRASGYNEQFF.

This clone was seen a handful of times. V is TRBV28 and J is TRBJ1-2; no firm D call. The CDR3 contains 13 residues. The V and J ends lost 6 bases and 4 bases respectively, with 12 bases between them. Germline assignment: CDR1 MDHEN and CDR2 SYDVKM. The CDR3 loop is CASSPGPGYGYTF. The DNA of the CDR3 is TGTGCCAGCAGCCCGGGCCCGGGCTATGGCTACACCTTC.

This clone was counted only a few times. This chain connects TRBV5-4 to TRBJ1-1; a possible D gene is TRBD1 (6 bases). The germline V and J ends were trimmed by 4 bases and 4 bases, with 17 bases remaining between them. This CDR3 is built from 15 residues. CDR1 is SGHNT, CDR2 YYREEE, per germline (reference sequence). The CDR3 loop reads CASSPRETGITEAFF. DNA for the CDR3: TGTGCCAGCAGCCCGCGCGAAACAGGGATCACTGAAGCTTTCTTT.

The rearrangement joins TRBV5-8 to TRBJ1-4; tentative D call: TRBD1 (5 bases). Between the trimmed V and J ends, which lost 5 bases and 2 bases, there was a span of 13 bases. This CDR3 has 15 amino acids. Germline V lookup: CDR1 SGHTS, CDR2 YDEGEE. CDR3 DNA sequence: TGTGCCAGCAGGCTCCCGGGACCCACTAATGAAAAACTGTTTTTT. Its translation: CASRLPGPTNEKLFF.

The CDR3 region is CASSSGHMNTEAFF. DNA for the CDR3: TGCGCCAGCAGCTCGGGACACATGAACACTGAAGCTTTCTTT. The chain recombines TRBV5-1 with TRBJ1-1; D is possibly TRBD1 (6 bases). Germline assignment: CDR1 SGHRS and CDR2 YFSETQ. The CDR3 loop spans 14 amino acids. The V end was cut by 3 bases, the J end by 0 bases, with 9 bases between.

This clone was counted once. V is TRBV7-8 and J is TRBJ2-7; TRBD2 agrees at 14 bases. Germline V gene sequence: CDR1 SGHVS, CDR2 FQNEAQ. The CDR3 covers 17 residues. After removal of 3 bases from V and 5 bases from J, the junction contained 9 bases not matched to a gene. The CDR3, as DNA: TGTGCCAGCAGCTTGCCCAAGGGACTAGCGGGAGTCAACGAGCAGTACTTC. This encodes CASSLPKGLAGVNEQYF.

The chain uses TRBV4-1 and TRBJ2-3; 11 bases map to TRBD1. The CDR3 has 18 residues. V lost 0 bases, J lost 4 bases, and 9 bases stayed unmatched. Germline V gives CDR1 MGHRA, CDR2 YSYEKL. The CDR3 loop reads CASSQEATGQGVADTQYF. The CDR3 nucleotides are TGCGCCAGCAGCCAAGAAGCGACGGGACAGGGGGTCGCAGATACGCAGTATTTT.